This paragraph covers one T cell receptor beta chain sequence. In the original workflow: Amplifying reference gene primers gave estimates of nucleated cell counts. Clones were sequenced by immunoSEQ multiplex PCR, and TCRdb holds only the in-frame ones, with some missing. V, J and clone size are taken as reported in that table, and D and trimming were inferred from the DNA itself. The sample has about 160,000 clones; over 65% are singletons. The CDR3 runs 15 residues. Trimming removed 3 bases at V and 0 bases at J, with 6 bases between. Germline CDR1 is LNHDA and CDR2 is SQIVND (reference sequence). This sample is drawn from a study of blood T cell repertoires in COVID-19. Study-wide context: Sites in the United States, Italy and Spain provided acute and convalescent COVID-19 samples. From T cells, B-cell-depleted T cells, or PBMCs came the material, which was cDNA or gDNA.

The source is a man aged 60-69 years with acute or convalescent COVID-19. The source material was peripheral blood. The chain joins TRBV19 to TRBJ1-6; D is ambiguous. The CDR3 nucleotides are TGTGCCAGTAGTATTGAGAGCTCCTATAATTCACCCCTCCACTTT. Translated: CASSIESSYNSPLHF.